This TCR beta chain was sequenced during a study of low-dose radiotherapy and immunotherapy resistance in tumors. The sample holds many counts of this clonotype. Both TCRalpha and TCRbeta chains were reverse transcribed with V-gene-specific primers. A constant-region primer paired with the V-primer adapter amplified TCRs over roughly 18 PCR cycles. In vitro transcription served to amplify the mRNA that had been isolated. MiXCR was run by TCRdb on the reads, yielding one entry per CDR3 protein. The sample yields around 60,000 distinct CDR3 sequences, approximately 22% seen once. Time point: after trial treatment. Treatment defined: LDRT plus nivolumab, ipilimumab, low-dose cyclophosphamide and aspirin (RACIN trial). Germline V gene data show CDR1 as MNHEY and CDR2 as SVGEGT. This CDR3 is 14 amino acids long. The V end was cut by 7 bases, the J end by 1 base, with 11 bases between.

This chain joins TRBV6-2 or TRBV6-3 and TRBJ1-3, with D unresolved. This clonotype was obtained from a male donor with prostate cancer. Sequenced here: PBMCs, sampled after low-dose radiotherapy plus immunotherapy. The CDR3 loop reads CASTSGFSGNTIYF. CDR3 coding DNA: TGTGCCAGCACCAGTGGCTTTTCTGGAAACACCATATATTTT.